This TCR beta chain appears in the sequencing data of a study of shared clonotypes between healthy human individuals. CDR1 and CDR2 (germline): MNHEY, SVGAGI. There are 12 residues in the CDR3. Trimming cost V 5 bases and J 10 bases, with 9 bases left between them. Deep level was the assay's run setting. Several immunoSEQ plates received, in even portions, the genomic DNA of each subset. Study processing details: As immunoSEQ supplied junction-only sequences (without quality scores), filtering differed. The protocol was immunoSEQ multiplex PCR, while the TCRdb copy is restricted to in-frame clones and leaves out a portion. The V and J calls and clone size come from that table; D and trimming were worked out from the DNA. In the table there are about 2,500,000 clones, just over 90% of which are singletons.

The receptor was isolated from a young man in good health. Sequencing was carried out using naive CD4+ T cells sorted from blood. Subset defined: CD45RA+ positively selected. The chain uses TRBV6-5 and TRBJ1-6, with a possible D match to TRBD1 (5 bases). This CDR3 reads CASSAGRSPLHF. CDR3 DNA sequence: TGTGCCAGCAGTGCGGGGCGGTCACCCCTCCACTTT.